This T cell receptor beta chain is drawn from a study of CD8 T cells in ankylosing spondylitis. A quantitative 5'-RACE method, one with molecular barcodes, was used to make TCR beta libraries. TCRdb re-called the 5' RACE reads with MiXCR, one entry per CDR3 protein. The sample has about 42,000 distinct CDR3 sequences; 4% are singletons. Many counts were recorded for this clonotype. What it binds is unknown. Study results and limitations: The study identified a TCR beta motif of 7 or 8 highly homologous variants that appeared characteristic of ankylosing spondylitis blood. Disease-associated clones were reportedly significantly overrepresented in matched ankylosing spondylitis synovial fluid.

Germline V gives CDR1 SGDLS, CDR2 YYNGEE. J gave up 4 bases and V 0 bases, and 4 bases lay outside the gene matches. This CDR3 spans 16 amino acids. The sequence was obtained from a female donor with ankylosing spondylitis or in good health (not recorded which). The genes are TRBV9 and TRBJ2-4; 10 bases line up with TRBD2. The sample consisted of blood, either unsorted or a sorted T cell fraction (not recorded which). DNA for the CDR3: TGTGCCAGCAGCGTAGTAGCGGGGGGAGCTAAAAACATTCAGTACTTC. This codes for CASSVVAGGAKNIQYF. Supplemented by reference TRBV9 and TRBJ2-4, the full variable domain reads DSGVTQTPKHLITATGQRVTLRCSPRSGDLSVYWYQQSLDQGLQFLIQYYNGEERAKGNILERFSAQQFPDLHSELNLSSLELGDSALYFCASSVVAGGAKNIQYFGAGTRLSVL.